The rows below give T cell receptor beta chains drawn from one sample of a study of cytomegalovirus exposure and HLA in healthy donors. Measured with immunoSEQ multiplex PCR; TCRdb has only the in-frame clones, and not every one. This table has roughly 150,000 clones, roughly 87% appearing once. The source material was PBMCs. The source of these receptors is a young man in good health and CMV-seropositive. Both conserved end residues are part of each CDR3. Each record gives: D gene, V gene, clone size, J gene, CDR3 protein, CDR3 DNA. D genes are given only for firm matches. Size is stated for part of the rows, as once, few or many counts, or as a class when the clone is expanded.

>TRBD1|TRBV5-1|.|TRBJ2-5
CASSLTTPGTGRVSPAETQYF
TGCGCCAGCAGCCTGACTACCCCGGGGACAGGTCGAGTAAGTCCGGCGGAGACCCAGTACTTC
>.|TRBV12-5|.|TRBJ2-7
CASGSRQDEQYF
TGTGCTAGTGGTTCACGACAGGACGAGCAGTACTTC
>TRBD2|TRBV5-1|.|TRBJ2-1
CASSLVAGGSNEQFF
TGCGCCAGCAGCTTGGTCGCGGGAGGGAGCAATGAGCAGTTCTTC
>.|TRBV19|.|TRBJ1-1
CASSIGYRNTEAFF
TGTGCCAGTAGTATAGGCTACAGGAACACTGAAGCTTTCTTT
>.|TRBV5-4|.|TRBJ1-4
CASSSGGSEKLFF
TGTGCCAGCAGCTCGGGGGGGAGTGAAAAACTGTTTTTT
>TRBD2|TRBV5-4|.|TRBJ2-3
CASSPTSANTDTQYF
TGTGCCAGCAGCCCGACTAGCGCCAACACAGATACGCAGTATTTT
>.|TRBV10-2|.|TRBJ2-7
CASRDGGFSYEQYF
TGCGCCAGCAGGGACGGGGGTTTCTCCTACGAGCAGTACTTC
>TRBD1|TRBV7-6|.|TRBJ2-7
CASSGPGQNYEQYF
TGTGCCAGCAGCGGGCCGGGACAGAACTACGAGCAGTACTTC
>TRBD1|TRBV4-3|.|TRBJ1-1
CASSQDGAGGQAFF
TGCGCCAGCAGCCAAGATGGAGCAGGGGGGCAAGCTTTCTTT
>TRBD1|TRBV28|.|TRBJ1-2
CASSHGTGYGYGYTF
TGTGCCAGCAGTCACGGGACAGGGTACGGCTATGGCTACACCTTC
>TRBD2|TRBV5-1|.|TRBJ2-3
CASSLGPAGYADTQYF
TGCGCCAGCAGCTTGGGTCCAGCGGGATACGCAGATACGCAGTATTTT
>TRBD2|TRBV15|.|TRBJ2-3
CATSRGLAGTDTQYF
TGTGCCACCAGCAGAGGACTAGCGGGTACAGATACGCAGTATTTT
>.|TRBV13|.|TRBJ2-1
CASSLPGWAYNEQFF
TGTGCCAGCAGCTTGCCCGGGTGGGCCTACAATGAGCAGTTCTTC
>.|TRBV5-1|.|TRBJ2-7
CASSRRLIERSSYEQYF
TGCGCCAGCAGCCGGAGACTGATCGAGCGGAGCTCCTACGAGCAGTACTTC
>.|TRBV14|.|TRBJ2-1
CASSQATFPGQTVLAGGNEQFF
TGTGCCAGCAGCCAAGCGACCTTTCCGGGACAAACCGTTCTGGCGGGTGGGAATGAGCAGTTCTTC
>TRBD2|TRBV6-4|.|TRBJ2-3
CASSDSNTGGGTDTQYF
TGTGCCAGCAGTGACTCGAATACGGGAGGAGGAACAGATACGCAGTATTTT
>.|TRBV11-2|.|TRBJ2-1
CASSADYRQFF
TGTGCCAGCAGCGCGGACTACCGGCAGTTCTTC
>.|TRBV28|.|TRBJ1-4
CASSLGGINEKLFF
TGTGCCAGCAGTTTAGGAGGGATTAATGAAAAACTGTTTTTT
>TRBD1|TRBV5-1|.|TRBJ1-2
CASSQGQGDNGYTF
TGCGCCAGCAGCCAGGGACAGGGGGATAATGGCTACACCTTC
>.|TRBV5-1|.|TRBJ1-1
CASRPDSNTEAFF
TGCGCCAGCAGGCCTGACAGTAACACTGAAGCTTTCTTT
>.|TRBV13|.|TRBJ2-2
CASSFLGIGERNTGELFF
TGTGCCAGCAGCTTTTTAGGGATTGGGGAGCGGAACACCGGGGAGCTGTTTTTT
>.|TRBV4-1|once|TRBJ1-1
CASSQVGKRNTEAFF
TGCGCCAGCAGCCAAGTGGGCAAGAGAAACACTGAAGCTTTCTTT
>.|TRBV30|few|TRBJ1-2
CAWSVLRGAGYTF
TGTGCCTGGAGTGTACTGCGCGGGGCTGGCTACACCTTC
>.|TRBV29-1|.|TRBJ1-2
CSVVGPDSFNYGYTF
TGCAGCGTTGTAGGGCCGGACAGCTTTAACTATGGCTACACCTTC
>TRBD2|TRBV9|.|TRBJ2-1
CASSNRASGAAGNEQFF
TGTGCCAGCAGCAATAGGGCTAGCGGGGCGGCGGGCAATGAGCAGTTCTTC
>.|TRBV7-9|.|TRBJ1-1
CSSSPPEVNTEAFF
TGTTCCAGCAGCCCCCCAGAGGTAAACACTGAAGCTTTCTTT
>TRBD2|TRBV9|once|TRBJ2-7
CASSVALAVAHEQYF
TGTGCCAGCAGCGTAGCTCTAGCGGTTGCCCACGAGCAGTACTTC
>.|TRBV28|.|TRBJ2-7
CATVEPGVTYEQYF
TGTGCCACAGTTGAGCCAGGGGTTACCTACGAGCAGTACTTC
>TRBD1|TRBV6-5|few|TRBJ2-3
CASSFGTGKTDTQYF
TGTGCCAGCAGTTTTGGGACAGGGAAAACAGATACGCAGTATTTT
>TRBD2|TRBV27|.|TRBJ2-7
CASSPGLAGGYEQYF
TGTGCCAGCAGTCCGGGACTAGCGGGAGGGTACGAGCAGTACTTC
>TRBD1|TRBV4-1|.|TRBJ2-7
CASSQGTGIYEQYF
TGCGCCAGCAGCCAGGGGACAGGGATCTACGAGCAGTACTTC
>TRBD1|TRBV7-9|.|TRBJ2-4
CASSPTPGTGGTKNIQYF
TGTGCCAGCAGTCCCACCCCCGGGACAGGGGGGACCAAAAACATTCAGTACTTC
>TRBD1|TRBV27|.|TRBJ2-7
CASSLATDRGDEQYF
TGTGCCAGCAGTTTAGCGACGGACAGGGGGGACGAGCAGTACTTC
>TRBD1|TRBV2|.|TRBJ2-1
CARGPGQANEQFF
TGTGCCAGAGGTCCGGGACAGGCTAATGAGCAGTTCTTC
>.|TRBV5-6|.|TRBJ1-1
CASSPGTRNTEAFF
TGTGCCAGCAGTCCCGGGACAAGGAACACTGAAGCTTTCTTT
>TRBD1|TRBV5-1|.|TRBJ1-1
CASSPGDRGRDTEAFF
TGCGCCAGCAGCCCAGGGGACAGGGGGCGCGACACTGAAGCTTTCTTT
>TRBD1|TRBV7-2|.|TRBJ2-7
CASSLSADRGYEQYF
TGTGCCAGCAGCTTAAGCGCGGACAGGGGATACGAGCAGTACTTC
>.|TRBV4-1|.|TRBJ1-5
CASSQDGGGGNQPQHF
TGCGCCAGCAGCCAAGATGGGGGGGGCGGCAATCAGCCCCAGCATTTT
>.|TRBV5-6|.|TRBJ2-7
CASSLAAAAYEQYF
TGTGCCAGCAGCTTGGCAGCGGCTGCCTACGAGCAGTACTTC
>.|TRBV7-2|.|TRBJ1-4
CASSRSQGAQNEKLFF
TGTGCCAGCAGCCGAAGTCAAGGGGCGCAGAATGAAAAACTGTTTTTT
>TRBD2|TRBV6-6|once|TRBJ2-7
CASSNPSGSLYEQYF
TGTGCCAGCAGCAACCCTAGCGGGAGTTTGTACGAGCAGTACTTC
>.|TRBV21-1|.|TRBJ2-7
CASSAYPGTGDLKYEQYF
TGTGCCAGCAGCGCCTACCCGGGGACAGGGGACCTGAAGTACGAGCAGTACTTC
>TRBD1|TRBV27|.|TRBJ2-7
CASSDREPTKQYF
TGTGCCAGTTCCGACAGGGAACCTACGAAGCAGTACTTC
>TRBD1|TRBV5-1|once|TRBJ1-1
CASRPDRDTEAFF
TGCGCCAGCAGACCCGACAGGGACACTGAAGCTTTCTTT
>.|TRBV5-6|few|TRBJ2-5
CASSLIARETQYF
TGTGCCAGCAGCTTGATAGCTCGGGAGACCCAGTACTTC
>.|TRBV28|once|TRBJ1-2
CASTPEPGPLYGYTF
TGTGCCAGCACCCCCGAACCGGGTCCACTCTATGGCTACACCTTC
>TRBD2|TRBV30|.|TRBJ2-1
CAASEVAGGLDEQFF
TGTGCCGCCTCGGAAGTTGCGGGGGGGCTCGATGAGCAGTTCTTC
>.|TRBV7-9|.|TRBJ1-1
CSSSSPGGVKRTEAFF
TGTTCCAGCAGCTCACCGGGGGGAGTAAAGCGTACTGAAGCTTTCTTT
>.|TRBV4-1|.|TRBJ1-4
CASSHEGRVGGTNEKLFF
TGCGCCAGCAGCCATGAGGGAAGGGTTGGAGGAACTAATGAAAAACTGTTTTTT